The next 30 T cell receptor beta chains were all read from a single sample in a study of Graves' ophthalmopathy and Graves' hyperthyroidism (dated by TCRdb to 2016 to 2018). Sequencing instrument: Illumina HiSeq 2000. TCR beta CDR3 regions were amplified from RNA transcripts for repertoire sequencing. The first round was an RT-PCR using HTBI primers with the Qiagen OneStep RT-PCR kit, and this first round was followed by a second-round multiplex PCR, then size selection and purification. TCRdb trimmed public reads at Q25 via fastp, called clones via MiXCR and kept in-frame beta chains. Records with the same CDR3 protein are collapsed into one entry carrying the most frequent genes and DNA. Here the sample has 500,000 to 600,000 distinct CDR3 sequences; roughly 40% occur a single time. The leading ten clones occupy less than 4.5% of the sample. The sample was peripheral blood or thyroid tissue (not recorded which). The receptor set was obtained from an adult man with Graves' hyperthyroidism.

In its sample, this clonotype was seen a few times. The V gene is TRBV6-5, the J gene TRBJ1-1; the D gene is possibly TRBD1 (6 bases). The CDR3 contains 17 residues. The V end was cut by 0 bases, the J end by 4 bases, with 18 bases between. Germline V gene data show CDR1 as MNHEY and CDR2 as SVGAGI. The CDR3 loop is CASSYSKGGAGLTEAFF. In DNA, the CDR3 is TGTGCCAGCAGTTACTCGAAAGGGGGTGCAGGGCTCACTGAAGCTTTCTTT.

The chain is built from TRBV29-1 and TRBJ1-1; D unclear. Trimming stripped 4 bases from V and 8 bases from J, with 14 bases between. The length of the CDR3 is 12 residues. Germline lookup yields CDR1 SQVTM and CDR2 ANQGSEA. CDR3 sequence reads: CSVAGGRREAFF. The CDR3 DNA sequence: TGCAGCGTTGCTGGCGGGAGGAGAGAAGCTTTCTTT.

A few counts support this clonotype. A junction end diverges from the germline sequence, so it may reflect a read error. The V call is TRBV2, the J call TRBJ2-7; 12 nucleotides agree with TRBD2. Germline CDR1 SNHLY, CDR2 FYNNEI. The CDR3 loop spans 16 amino acids. The CDR3 reads CASSPSSGGVPYEQYF. CDR3 nucleotide sequence: TGCGCCAGCAGCCCCTCTAGCGGGGGGGTCCCCTACGAGCAGTACTTC. The full variable domain, with the rest looked up from reference TRBV2 and TRBJ2-7, is EPEVTQTPSHQVTQMGQEVILRCVPISNHLYFYWYRQILGQKVEFLVSFYNNEISEKSEIFDDQFSVERPDGSNFTLKIRSTKLEDSAMYFCASSPSSGGVPYEQYFGPGTRLTVT.

This clonotype was picked up a small number of times. The chain combines TRBV2 with TRBJ1-2; no reliable D call. Germline-derived CDR1 and CDR2 are SNHLY and FYNNEI. The ends were cut back, 5 bases at V and 7 bases at J, with 17 bases in the middle. The CDR3 runs to 14 residues. Here the CDR3 DNA reads TGTGCCAGCAGTTACAATCAGGACCGGGCTGGCTACACCTTC. Its protein product is CASSYNQDRAGYTF.

This clonotype showed up many times. The V gene is TRBV10-3, the J gene TRBJ2-2, with 9 bases lining up with TRBD1. Germline V CDR1 and CDR2: ENHRY, SYGVKD. V gave up 6 bases and J gave up 6 bases; unmatched junction bases: 5. The CDR3 contains 14 residues. The CDR3 DNA reads as TGTGCCATCAGCCGGACAGGGGTGGCCGGGGAGCTGTTTTTT. As protein: CAISRTGVAGELFF.

The genes are TRBV29-1 and TRBJ2-3; 9 nucleotides align to TRBD2. The CDR3 length is 15 residues. Looked up from germline, CDR1 is SQVTM and CDR2 is ANQGSEA. After removal of 6 bases from V and 6 bases from J, the junction contained 13 bases not matched to a gene. CDR3 amino acids: CSVAIAGARFDTQYF. The CDR3 bases are TGCAGCGTAGCAATAGCGGGGGCACGATTTGATACGCAGTATTTT.

The chain carries TRBV20-1 and TRBJ1-4; no reliable D call. CDR3 length equals 14 residues. CDR1 is DFQATT and CDR2 is SNEGSKA in the germline V gene (reference sequence). Deletions cut 2 bases from V and 3 bases from J, with 10 bases between. The DNA of the CDR3 is TGCAGTGCTAGAAACCCTGGGGCTAATGAAAAACTGTTTTTT. This gives the protein CSARNPGANEKLFF.

The chain uses TRBV7-9 and TRBJ1-6; TRBD1 matches at 8 bases. CDR1 is SEHNR and CDR2 is FQNEAQ in the germline V gene (reference sequence). The J segment lost 1 base and the V segment lost 6 bases, leaving 20 bases of the junction unmatched. The CDR3 is made up of 21 amino acids. CDR3 sequence reads: CASSPSGGTGSSWSYNSPLHF. The DNA for the CDR3 is TGTGCCAGCAGTCCGTCGGGAGGGACAGGATCGTCCTGGTCCTATAATTCACCCCTCCACTTT.

There are a few counts of this clonotype. The chain joins TRBV2 to TRBJ1-2, with TRBD1 matching over 10 bases. V lost 10 bases to trimming and J lost 8 bases; unmatched junction nucleotides: 13. The CDR3 consists of 14 residues. Per the germline V gene, CDR1 is SNHLY and CDR2 is FYNNEI. The CDR3 protein is CATRTGTGVGGYTF. The CDR3, as DNA: TGTGCCACCAGGACCGGGACAGGGGTTGGGGGCTACACCTTC.

To note about this clonotype: A single base separates this from a much larger clone, so it may be a read error. No conserved phenylalanine or tryptophan is present at the end of the CDR3, so a read error is the likely explanation. This chain joins TRBV11-2 and TRBJ1-1; D unclear. Germline V CDR1 and CDR2: SGHAT, FQNNGV. V lost 2 bases and J lost 6, with 10 bases in between. This CDR3 is 13 amino acids long. CDR3 coding DNA: TGTGCCAGCAGCTTAACCCCAGGAGCTGAAGCTTTCCTT. Translation: CASSLTPGAEAFL.

The V and J genes are TRBV10-2 and TRBJ2-2; 11 nucleotides match TRBD2. V trimming: 6 bases; J trimming: 4 bases; junction bases outside the gene matches: 7. Looked up from germline, CDR1 is WSHSY and CDR2 is SAAADI. The CDR3 is made up of 16 amino acids. The CDR3 sequence is CASRPTSGSSTGELFF. The CDR3 DNA is TGCGCCAGCAGACCTACTAGCGGGAGTAGCACCGGGGAGCTGTTTTTT.

This clonotype was observed at least ten times. This chain links TRBV7-2 with TRBJ1-1, with a tentative D call TRBD1 (6 bases). V was pared by 5 bases and J by 5 bases, with 12 bases between. Germline V CDR1 and CDR2: SGHTA, FQGNSA. The CDR3 is 13 residues long. CDR3 residues: CASSPQGGTEAFF. In DNA, the CDR3 is TGTGCCAGCAGCCCACAGGGAGGGACTGAAGCTTTCTTT. Using reference TRBV7-2 and TRBJ1-1 for the parts outside the CDR3, the full variable domain is GAGVSQSPSNKVTEKGKDVELRCDPISGHTALYWYRQSLGQGLEFLIYFQGNSAPDKSGLPSDRFSAERTGGSVSTLTIQRTQQEDSAVYLCASSPQGGTEAFFGQGTRLTVV.

Note on this clonotype: Without the conserved terminal phenylalanine or tryptophan, this CDR3 likely stems from a read error. The CDR3 loop is CASSGQGEFIGYTL. The CDR3 DNA is TGTGCCAGCAGCGGACAGGGGGAGTTTATAGGCTACACCCTC. The genes are TRBV11-2 and TRBJ1-2; 10 nucleotides agree with TRBD1. Germline V gives CDR1 SGHAT, CDR2 FQNNGV. The CDR3 consists of 14 residues. J was trimmed by 8 bases and V by 5 bases; bases with no gene match: 8.

This clonotype was counted ten times or more. The CDR3, as DNA: TGTGCCAGCAGCTCCGCGGGAACTAAGGGTGCTGGGGCCAACGTCCTGACTTTC. Its translation: CASSSAGTKGAGANVLTF. This chain links TRBV11-2 with TRBJ2-6; D perhaps matches TRBD2 (6 bases). The CDR3 has 18 amino acids. V lost 4 bases, J lost 2 bases, and 18 bases lay in between. CDR1 SGHAT and CDR2 FQNNGV come from the germline V gene.

This clonotype was detected many times. The chain uses TRBV5-6 and TRBJ1-1; D may be TRBD1 (5 bases). With 0 bases removed from V and 5 bases from J, the gap between germline ends came to 17 bases. Germline CDR1 reads SGHDT; CDR2 reads YYEEEE. The CDR3 sequence is 16 residues long. The CDR3 sequence: CASSLGVTGRVTEAFF. For the CDR3, the DNA is TGTGCCAGCAGCTTGGGGGTCACAGGTAGGGTGACTGAAGCTTTCTTT.

The count of this clonotype is one. The chain combines TRBV7-2 with TRBJ1-2; possible D gene TRBD1, 5 bases. The length of the CDR3 is 13 residues. V lost 5 bases and J lost 7, with 14 bases in between. CDR1 is SGHTA and CDR2 is FQGNSA in the germline V gene. In nucleotides, the CDR3 is TGTGCCAGCAGCAAATCCGGGACGGGTGGCTACACCTTC. As protein: CASSKSGTGGYTF.

This clonotype was seen at least ten times. V and J are TRBV7-6 and TRBJ1-4; D ambiguous. This CDR3 region has 16 residues. CDR1 is SGHVS and CDR2 is FNYEAQ in the germline V gene. V lost 5 bases and J lost 0, with 13 bases in between. This CDR3 reads CASSNLPGATNEKLFF. The CDR3, as DNA: TGTGCCAGCAGCAACCTCCCAGGCGCAACTAATGAAAAACTGTTTTTT. Together with reference TRBV7-6 and TRBJ1-4, the CDR3 gives the full variable domain: GAGVSQSPRYKVTKRGQDVALRCDPISGHVSLYWYRQALGQGPEFLTYFNYEAQQDKSGLPNDRFSAERPEGSISTLTIQRTEQRDSAMYRCASSNLPGATNEKLFFGSGTQLSVL.

With respect to this clonotype: The junction differs from germline at one of its ends, possibly a read error. The chain combines TRBV29-1 with TRBJ2-5, with TRBD1 identical over 8 bases. Germline CDR1 and CDR2: SQVTM and ANQGSEA. The CDR3 totals 9 residues. CDR3 amino acids: CSVGTGLDF. The CDR3 nucleotides read TGCAGCGTTGGGACAGGGTTGGACTTC. Complete variable domain (other parts from reference TRBV29-1 and TRBJ2-5): SAVISQKPSRDICQRGTSLTIQCQVDSQVTMMFWYRQQPGQSLTLIATANQGSEATYESGFVIDKFPISRPNLTFSTLTVSNMSPEDSSIYLCSVGTGLDFGPGTRLLVL.

The chain combines TRBV4-2 with TRBJ2-2; D ambiguous. CDR1 and CDR2 (germline): LGHNA, YNFKEQ. The CDR3 consists of 14 residues. Trimming removed 1 base at V and 6 bases at J, with 9 bases between. DNA of the CDR3: TGTGCCAGCAGCCAAGTCCTCGGGCCCGGGGAGCTGTTTTTT. Residues: CASSQVLGPGELFF.

This clonotype was detected a few times. CDR3 region: CASSLPRGQGKNSPLHF. The DNA of the CDR3 is TGTGCCAGCAGCCTCCCCCGGGGGCAGGGGAAGAATTCACCCCTCCACTTT. The rearrangement joins TRBV7-9 to TRBJ1-6; perhaps TRBD1 as D (6 bases). Trimming shortened V by 5 bases and J by 7 bases, and 21 bases separated the two germline ends. Germline lookup yields CDR1 SEHNR and CDR2 FQNEAQ (reference sequence). This CDR3 spans 17 amino acids.

This clonotype was detected many times. The chain employs TRBV11-2 and TRBJ2-6; 7 bases are shared with TRBD1. Germline V gives CDR1 SGHAT, CDR2 FQNNGV. The CDR3 is 20 residues long. The V and J ends lost 5 bases and 2 bases, in that order; junction bases with no gene match: 18. In DNA form, the CDR3 reads TGTGCCAGCAGCCCGATGACAGGGTTGATCGAATCAACTGGGGCCAACGTCCTGACTTTC. Translated, it gives CASSPMTGLIESTGANVLTF.

The rearrangement uses TRBV29-1 and TRBJ2-3, with D perhaps matching TRBD2 (6 bases). The germline CDR1 and CDR2 sequences are SQVTM and ANQGSEA. The CDR3 has 14 amino acids. The V and J ends lost 6 bases and 0 bases respectively, with 13 bases between them. The CDR3 here is CSVPRAGSTDTQYF. The CDR3, as DNA: TGCAGCGTCCCCCGAGCGGGTAGCACAGATACGCAGTATTTT.

This clonotype appeared a few times. The rearrangement uses TRBV5-8 and TRBJ2-5; TRBD2 is a possible D gene (6 bases). Per the germline V gene, CDR1 is SGHTS and CDR2 is YDEGEE. The CDR3 covers 15 residues. The V end lost 2 bases, the J end lost 2 bases, and 13 bases lay between the germline ends. The CDR3 DNA reads TGTGCCAGCAGCTTCCCGGGACTGGAGCAAGAGACCCAGTACTTC. Translation: CASSFPGLEQETQYF.

The chain employs TRBV24-1 and TRBJ2-2, with a possible D match to TRBD2 (5 bases). The CDR3 is made up of 16 amino acids. V lost 7 bases and J 2 bases, leaving 16 bases between the germline ends. Germline V gene sequence: CDR1 KGHDR, CDR2 SFDVKD. CDR3 nucleotide sequence: TGTGCCACCAGCTCCATGGAGAGGGAAAACACCGGGGAGCTGTTTTTT. Its protein is CATSSMERENTGELFF.

As regards this clonotype: A clone one base away is much larger, so this may be a read error. CDR3 coding DNA: TGTGCCGGCAGCTCAGGGCGGGGCTACTATGGCTACACCTTC. It is translated as CAGSSGRGYYGYTF. J is TRBJ1-2 and V is TRBV11-2, with D possibly matching TRBD1 (5 bases). CDR3 length: 14 amino acids. Per germline, CDR1 SGHAT and CDR2 FQNNGV.

This clonotype has at least ten counts. The genes are TRBV19 and TRBJ2-7; 7 positions agree with TRBD1. The CDR3 sequence is 13 residues long. Germline CDR1 reads LNHDA; CDR2 reads SQIVND (reference sequence). The ends lost 5 bases at V and 4 bases at J; junction bases unmatched: 5. The CDR3 DNA follows: TGTGCCAGTAGTCAGACAGGGAATTACGAGCAGTACTTC. Translation: CASSQTGNYEQYF.

This clonotype was counted many times. CDR3 DNA sequence: TGTGCCAGCAGCTTAGAGACAGCTCTAGGCAATCAGCCCCAGCATTTT. Its translation is CASSLETALGNQPQHF. The gene calls are TRBV7-8 and TRBJ1-5, with D perhaps matching TRBD1 (5 bases). CDR1 SGHVS and CDR2 FQNEAQ come from the germline V gene. The V end lost 1 base, the J end lost 2 bases, and 12 bases lay between the germline ends. The length of the CDR3 is 16 residues.

This clonotype has at least ten counts. The chain employs TRBV9 and TRBJ1-3; D remains unclear. The CDR3 has 15 residues. With 1 base removed from V and 0 bases from J, the gap between germline ends came to 8 bases. Germline V CDR1 and CDR2: SGDLS, YYNGEE. The CDR3 DNA follows: TGTGCCAGCAGCGTAAATCCCGGCTCTGGAAACACCATATATTTT. This encodes CASSVNPGSGNTIYF.

This chain joins TRBV11-2 and TRBJ2-5; 8 bases are shared with TRBD2. The germline V gene has CDR1 SGHAT and CDR2 FQNNGV. The CDR3 runs to 16 residues. Trimming at V came to 1 base and at J to 4 bases, leaving 8 bases not matched to a gene. Here the CDR3 DNA reads TGTGCCAGCAGCTTAGCAGGGGACGGGAGGGGAGAGACCCAGTACTTC. It specifies CASSLAGDGRGETQYF.

Remarks on this clonotype: One end of the junction does not line up with germline, which may come from a read error. This chain uses TRBV12-3 or TRBV12-4 with TRBJ1-2; D is unclear. The CDR3 sequence is 13 residues long. The CDR3 DNA follows: TGTGCCAGCAGTTTACTTGCTAACTATGGCTGCACCTTC. It codes for CASSLLANYGCTF.